What follows is one TCR beta chain and its context. There is no known antigen for this receptor. One base away there is no much larger clone; base qualities are not given. Libraries were built with the immunoSEQ multiplex PCR assay. The original methods were these. A statistical classification framework was developed to diagnose cytomegalovirus status using the catalog of TCR beta chain sequences. In TCRdb, the immuneACCESS table is reduced to in-frame sequences with V and J assigned. These tables do not hold every clone; where another copy was compared, an unresolved V gene accounts for under half, and the others remain unexplained. V, J and clone size reflect that table, while D and trimming were determined from the DNA. The sample table lists over 200,000 clones, roughly 88% of them with a count of one. Approximately 2.9% of the sample is held by the ten biggest clonotypes. This sample stems from a study of cytomegalovirus exposure and HLA in healthy donors (dated by TCRdb to the late 2010s). Some background on the complete study: The approximately 710 repertoires of the first cohort and the 95 to 150 validation repertoires were produced on the same platform, according to a later analysis. The study aimed to test whether signatures of past pathogen exposure could be identified by cataloging public T cell receptors. High-throughput TCR immunosequencing, statistical association of individual TCRs with disease status, and machine learning were combined to predict cytomegalovirus infection status. A separate validation cohort of about 110 different subjects was used in addition to the 666-subject first cohort.

V is reduced by 0 bases and J by 5 bases, leaving a spacing of 13 bases between them. The CDR3 runs 15 amino acids, cysteine and phenylalanine included. Here the CDR3 DNA is all that survives: 45 bases in frame from base 1. The CDR1 and CDR2 encoded by the germline V gene (reference sequence) are MNHNY and SVGAGI. Findings and caveats that apply to the study as a whole: Of the cluster scores, approximately 94% were above 0 in a later analysis, which found that TCRs clustered in the first cohort also tended to co-occur in the 120 validation repertoires. According to the authors, the approach could potentially be generalized to other disease states and immunological phenotypes. In vitro tests confirmed that a few of the cytomegalovirus-associated TCR beta chains recognize cytomegalovirus antigens. Cytomegalovirus status was reported to be diagnosed by the classifier with high specificity and sensitivity in both the original and validation cohorts. All 120 repertoires were used to score co-occurrence in the validation cohort in a later analysis, because that analysis had no HLA typing for the cohort. The study listed 164 TCR beta chains as associated with cytomegalovirus. Most TCR sequences were seen in very few donors, while some public TCRs were found in many individuals.

The donors were included in the validation cohort of roughly 130 subjects, a group kept apart from the approximately 650-subject first cohort. This clonotype was sampled from a woman aged 18-29 years in good health and CMV-seronegative. Specimen: PBMCs. The rearrangement joined TRBV6-6 to TRBJ2-5; a tentative D call is TRBD1 (5 bases match). The nucleotide sequence reads TGTGCCAGCAGTTACTCAGCAGGGCCAGGGGAGACCCAGTACTTC. Its protein reads: CASSYSAGPGETQYF.